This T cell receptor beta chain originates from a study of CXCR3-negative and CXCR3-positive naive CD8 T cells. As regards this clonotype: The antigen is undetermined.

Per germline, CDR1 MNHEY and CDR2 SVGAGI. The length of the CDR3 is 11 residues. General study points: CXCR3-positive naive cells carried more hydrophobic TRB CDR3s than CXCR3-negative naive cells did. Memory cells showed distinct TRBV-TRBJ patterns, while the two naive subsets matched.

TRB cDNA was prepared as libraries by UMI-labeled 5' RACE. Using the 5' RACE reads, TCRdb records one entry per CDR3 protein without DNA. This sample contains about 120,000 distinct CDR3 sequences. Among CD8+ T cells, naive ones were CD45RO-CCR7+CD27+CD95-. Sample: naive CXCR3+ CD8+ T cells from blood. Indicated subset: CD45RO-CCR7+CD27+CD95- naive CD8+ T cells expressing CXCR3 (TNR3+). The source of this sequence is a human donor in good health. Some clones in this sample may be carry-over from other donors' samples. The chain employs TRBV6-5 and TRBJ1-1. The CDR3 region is CASSYRTEAFF.